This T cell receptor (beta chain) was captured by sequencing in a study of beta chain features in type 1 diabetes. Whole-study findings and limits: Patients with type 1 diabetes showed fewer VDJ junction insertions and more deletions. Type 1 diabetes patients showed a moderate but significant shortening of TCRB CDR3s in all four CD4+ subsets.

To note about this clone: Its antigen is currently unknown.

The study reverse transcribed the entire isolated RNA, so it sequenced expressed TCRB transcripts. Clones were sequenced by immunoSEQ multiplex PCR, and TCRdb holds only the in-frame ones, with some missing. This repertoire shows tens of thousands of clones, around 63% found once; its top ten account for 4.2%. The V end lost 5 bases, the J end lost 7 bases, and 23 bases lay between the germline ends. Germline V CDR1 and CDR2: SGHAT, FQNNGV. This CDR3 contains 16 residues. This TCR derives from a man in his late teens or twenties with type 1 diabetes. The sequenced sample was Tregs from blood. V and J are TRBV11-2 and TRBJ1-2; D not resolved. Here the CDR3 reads CASSASVWALLSGYTF. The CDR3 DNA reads TGTGCCAGCAGCGCCTCGGTCTGGGCCCTGCTTAGTGGCTACACCTTC.